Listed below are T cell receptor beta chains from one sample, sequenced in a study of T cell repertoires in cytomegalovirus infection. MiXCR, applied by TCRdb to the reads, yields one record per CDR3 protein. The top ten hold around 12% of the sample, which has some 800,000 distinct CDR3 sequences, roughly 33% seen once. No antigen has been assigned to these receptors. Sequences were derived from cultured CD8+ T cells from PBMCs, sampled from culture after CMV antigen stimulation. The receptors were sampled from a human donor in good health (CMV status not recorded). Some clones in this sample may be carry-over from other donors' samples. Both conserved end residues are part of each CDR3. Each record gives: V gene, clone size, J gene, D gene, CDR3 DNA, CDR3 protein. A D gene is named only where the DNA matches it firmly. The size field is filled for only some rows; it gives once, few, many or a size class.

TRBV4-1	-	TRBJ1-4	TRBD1	TGCGCCAGCAGCCAATTCCCTGGGACAGCGGTCGAAAAACTGTTTTTT	CASSQFPGTAVEKLFF
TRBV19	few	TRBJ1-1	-	TGTGCCAGTACTGGGGGCGAGGACACTGAAGCTTTCTTT	CASTGGEDTEAFF
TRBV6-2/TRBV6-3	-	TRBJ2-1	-	TGTGCCAGCCTCAAGCGGGATGAGCAGTTCTTC	CASLKRDEQFF
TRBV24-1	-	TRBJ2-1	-	TGTGCCACCAGTGATTACCGACAGACAATTTACAATGAGCAGTTCTTC	CATSDYRQTIYNEQFF
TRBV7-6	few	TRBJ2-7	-	TGTGCCAGCAGCATGACCGCCTACTCCTACGAGCAGTACTTC	CASSMTAYSYEQYF
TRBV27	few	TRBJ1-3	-	TGTGCCAGCAGTTTATACAGGTCTGGAAACACCATATATTTT	CASSLYRSGNTIYF
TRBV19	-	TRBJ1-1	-	TGTGCCAGTAGTAAGGTTCCGGCAACAGGGATCACTGAAGCTTTCTTT	CASSKVPATGITEAFF
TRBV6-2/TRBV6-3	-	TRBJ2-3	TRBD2	TGTGCCAGCCTCCGGGGGGGCCAGACAGATACGCAGTATTTT	CASLRGGQTDTQYF
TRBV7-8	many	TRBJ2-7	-	TGTGCCAGCAGCTTCGACAGGTCCTACGAGCAGTACTTC	CASSFDRSYEQYF
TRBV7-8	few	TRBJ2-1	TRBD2	TGTGCCAGCAGCTCCAGCCGGACTAGAAACAATGAGCAGTTCTTC	CASSSSRTRNNEQFF
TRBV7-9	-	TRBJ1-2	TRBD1	TGTGCCAGCAGAACAGGACAGGGCTATGGCTACACCTTC	CASRTGQGYGYTF
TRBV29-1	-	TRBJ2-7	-	TGCAGCGTTGAAACCGGACTGAAGAGCTCCTACGAGCAGTACTTC	CSVETGLKSSYEQYF
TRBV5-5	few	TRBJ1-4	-	TGTGCCAGCAGCTTGGCCACAGGGTCGGGGGAAAAACTGTTTTTT	CASSLATGSGEKLFF
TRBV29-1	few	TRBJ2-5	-	TGCAGCGTTGAAGATAAGGGTCCTCAAGAGACCCAGTACTTC	CSVEDKGPQETQYF
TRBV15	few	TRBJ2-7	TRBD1	TGTGCCACCAGCAGAGATGATACAGGGGGCCGCAAGACCTACGAGCAGTACTTC	CATSRDDTGGRKTYEQYF
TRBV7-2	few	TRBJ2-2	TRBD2	TGTGCCAGCAGCTTCGGCCGGGAGGAGCGGGGGGGCCGGGGCGGGGAGCTGTTTTTT	CASSFGREERGGRGGELFF
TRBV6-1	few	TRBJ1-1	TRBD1	TGTGCCAGCATTCCCCCGGTGACAGGGGTTGGCACTGAAGCTTTCTTT	CASIPPVTGVGTEAFF
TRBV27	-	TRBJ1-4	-	TGTGCCAGCAGTTCTGGACGGCAGCTTGGGGAACTGTTTTTT	CASSSGRQLGELFF
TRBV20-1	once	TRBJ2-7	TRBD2	TGCAGTGCTAGAGATATCGGGGGGACTAGCGTCTACGAGCAGTACTTC	CSARDIGGTSVYEQYF
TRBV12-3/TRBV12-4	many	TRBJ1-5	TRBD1	TGTGCCAGCAGTTATAGGACAGGGGGACAGCCCCAGCATTTT	CASSYRTGGQPQHF
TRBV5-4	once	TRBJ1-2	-	TGTGCCAGCAGCCCCCTGGTTGGACAGCGGTCTCTTGGGTACTATGGCTACACCTTC	CASSPLVGQRSLGYYGYTF
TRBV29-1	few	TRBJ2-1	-	TGCAGCGCCCGGGGTTTCACTTACAATGAGCAGTTCTTC	CSARGFTYNEQFF
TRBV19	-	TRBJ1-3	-	TGTGCCAGTAGAGGACAGACTCGAAACACCATACATTTT	CASRGQTRNTIHF
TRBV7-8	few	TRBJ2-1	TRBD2	TGTGCCAGCAGCTTAGTGGCCGGGGGGGCCTACAATGAGCAGTTCTTC	CASSLVAGGAYNEQFF
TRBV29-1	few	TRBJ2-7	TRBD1	TGCAGCGTTAAAGGGACAGGGGGCTACGAGCAGTACTTC	CSVKGTGGYEQYF
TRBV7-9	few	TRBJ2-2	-	TGTGCCCTATCCCAGGGGACCGGGGAGCTGTTTTTT	CALSQGTGELFF
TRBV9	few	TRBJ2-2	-	TGTGCCAGCAGCGTATCCTCCAGGGCGGACACCGGGGAGCTGTTTTTT	CASSVSSRADTGELFF
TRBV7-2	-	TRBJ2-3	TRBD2	TGTGCCAGCAGCTGGCGGGGGGGCTATCCAGATACGCAGTATTTT	CASSWRGGYPDTQYF
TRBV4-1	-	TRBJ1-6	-	TGCGCCAGCAGCCAAGAAGGGCAGAGTAATTCACCCCTCCACTTT	CASSQEGQSNSPLHF
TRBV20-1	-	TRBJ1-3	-	TGCAGTGCCCCCATTAAGGACAGAAGAGGAAACACCATATATTTT	CSAPIKDRRGNTIYF
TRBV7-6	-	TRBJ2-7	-	TGTGCCAGCAGCCCGCGGTCTGACTACGAGCAGTACTTC	CASSPRSDYEQYF
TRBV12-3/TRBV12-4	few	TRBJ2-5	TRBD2	TGTGCCAGCAGCCGGCTAGCGGGGGCCGCCCGGGAGACCCAGTACTTC	CASSRLAGAARETQYF
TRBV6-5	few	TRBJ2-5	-	TGTGCCAGCAGTTATCCAACGGGACCTCAAGAGACCCAGTACTTC	CASSYPTGPQETQYF
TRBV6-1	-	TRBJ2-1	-	TGTGCCAGCACCGTCGTGCCCTCCTACAATGAGCAGTTCTTC	CASTVVPSYNEQFF